This T cell receptor beta chain derives from a study of the immune and genomic landscape of osteosarcoma. Findings and caveats of the study: Five repertoires, each under 100 clonotypes, were dominated by one hyperexpanded clone.

Primary, local recurrence and metastasis osteosarcoma tumors were taken after treatment from poor-prognosis patients. CDR1 is SGHDT, CDR2 YYEEEE, per germline. Trimming pared 1 base from V and 4 bases from J, leaving 5 bases between. The CDR3 runs to 12 residues. The assay was immunoSEQ multiplex PCR, and TCRdb's table has in-frame clones only and misses some. The sample yields several thousand clones, 60% to 80% seen once. This clone has just a few counts. Antigen specificity is unknown. Sequenced: osteosarcoma tumor tissue from the femur. The receptor was isolated from a human donor with osteosarcoma. V is TRBV5-6 and J is TRBJ1-1; D gene uncertain. The DNA of the CDR3 is TGTGCCAGCAGCTTGCGGGGCACTGAAGCTTTCTTT. It is translated as CASSLRGTEAFF.